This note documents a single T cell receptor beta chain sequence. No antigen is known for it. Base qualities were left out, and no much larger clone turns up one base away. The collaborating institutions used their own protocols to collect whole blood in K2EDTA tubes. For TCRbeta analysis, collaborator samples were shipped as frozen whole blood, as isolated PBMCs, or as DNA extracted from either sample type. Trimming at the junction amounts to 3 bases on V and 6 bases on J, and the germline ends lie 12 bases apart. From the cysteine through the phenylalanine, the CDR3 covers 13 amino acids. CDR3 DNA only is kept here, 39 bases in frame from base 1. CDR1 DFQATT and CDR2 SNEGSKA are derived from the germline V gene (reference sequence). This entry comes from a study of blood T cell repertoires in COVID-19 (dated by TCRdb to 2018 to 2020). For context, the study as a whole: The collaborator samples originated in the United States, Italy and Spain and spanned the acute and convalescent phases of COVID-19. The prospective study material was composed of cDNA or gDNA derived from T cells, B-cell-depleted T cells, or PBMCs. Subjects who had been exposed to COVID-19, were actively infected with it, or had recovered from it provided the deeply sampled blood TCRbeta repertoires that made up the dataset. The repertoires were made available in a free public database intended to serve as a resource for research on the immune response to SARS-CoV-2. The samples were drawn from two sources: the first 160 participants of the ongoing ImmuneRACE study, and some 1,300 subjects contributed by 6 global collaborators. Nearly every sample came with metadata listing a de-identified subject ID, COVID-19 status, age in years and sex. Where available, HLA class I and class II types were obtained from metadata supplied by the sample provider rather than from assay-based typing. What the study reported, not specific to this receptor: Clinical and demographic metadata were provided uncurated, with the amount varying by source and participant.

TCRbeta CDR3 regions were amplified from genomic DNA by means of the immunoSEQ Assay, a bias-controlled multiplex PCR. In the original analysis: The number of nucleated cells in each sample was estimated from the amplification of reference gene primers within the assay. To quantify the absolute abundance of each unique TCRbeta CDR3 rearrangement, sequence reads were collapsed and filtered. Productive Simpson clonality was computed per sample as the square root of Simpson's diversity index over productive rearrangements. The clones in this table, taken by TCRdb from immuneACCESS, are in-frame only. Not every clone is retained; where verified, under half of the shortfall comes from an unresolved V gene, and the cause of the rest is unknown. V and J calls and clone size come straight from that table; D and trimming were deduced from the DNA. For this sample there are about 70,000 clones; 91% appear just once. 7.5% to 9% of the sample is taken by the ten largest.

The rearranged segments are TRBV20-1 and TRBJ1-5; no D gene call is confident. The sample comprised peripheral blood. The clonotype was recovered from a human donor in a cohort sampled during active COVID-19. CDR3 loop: CSASWAVSQPQHF. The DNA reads TGCAGTGCTAGTTGGGCAGTGAGTCAGCCCCAGCATTTT.